This is a list of T cell receptor beta chains from one sample in a study of blood T cell repertoires in COVID-19. Assay: immunoSEQ multiplex PCR; the TCRdb copy retains only in-frame clones and omits some. Of some 220,000 clones listed, 65% to 90% are singletons. Sequencing input: peripheral blood. These receptors all stem from a man aged 45 to 65 with COVID-19, enrolled during active disease. CDR3s include the opening cysteine and the closing phenylalanine or tryptophan. The order of the fields is V gene, J gene, D gene, clone size, CDR3 DNA, CDR3 protein. D genes are given only for firm matches. Size tells how often a clone was seen (once, few, many) or the class of an expanded clone, and some rows leave it out.

TRBV11-2	TRBJ2-7	-	-	TGTGCCAGCAGCCCCGCGGGGCTGCGCTACGAGCAGTACTTC	CASSPAGLRYEQYF
TRBV2	TRBJ1-5	-	-	TGTGCCAGTTGGGGGGAGGATAGCAATCAGCCCCAGCATTTT	CASWGEDSNQPQHF
TRBV6-5	TRBJ2-7	-	-	TGTGCCAGCAGGGGGGGAGACAAGGGCTACGAGCAGTACTTC	CASRGGDKGYEQYF
TRBV10-3	TRBJ2-2	-	-	TGTGCCGCGAACAGAGACGTTGAAACCGGGGAGCTGTTTTTT	CAANRDVETGELFF
TRBV3-1/TRBV3-2	TRBJ2-3	-	-	TGTGCCAGCAGCCAAGTAGTGGATACGCAGTATTTT	CASSQVVDTQYF
TRBV30	TRBJ2-7	TRBD1	-	TGTGCCTGGAGTAGTGGACAGGGCCTGCACGAGCAGTACTTC	CAWSSGQGLHEQYF
TRBV5-8	TRBJ1-6	TRBD1	few	TGTGCCAGCAGCTCACACGGGACAGACAATTCACCCCTCCACTTT	CASSSHGTDNSPLHF
TRBV2	TRBJ1-1	-	-	TGTGCCAGCAGTGATCAGGGGTTTCTCACTGAAGCTTTCTTT	CASSDQGFLTEAFF
TRBV6-5	TRBJ1-4	TRBD1	-	TGTGCCAGCAGCCCGGGACAGTTTAATGAAAAACTGTTTTTT	CASSPGQFNEKLFF
TRBV9	TRBJ2-1	TRBD2	-	TGTGCCAGCAGCCCCGGGGGACTAGCGGGGGTAAAAGCTTACAATGAGCAGTTCTTC	CASSPGGLAGVKAYNEQFF
TRBV18	TRBJ1-1	-	many	TGTGCCAGCTCACCATCCGGCGAGGTGAACACTGAAGCTTTCTTT	CASSPSGEVNTEAFF
TRBV30	TRBJ1-4	TRBD1	once	TGTGCCTGGAGTCGACAGGGCTCTAATGAAAAACTGTTTTTT	CAWSRQGSNEKLFF
TRBV6-5	TRBJ1-2	-	-	TGTGCCACAAAGCGAGACGGAAACTATGGCTACACCTTC	CATKRDGNYGYTF
TRBV4-3	TRBJ1-4	-	-	TGCGCCAGCAGCCACCCGGGACATGGTTCAACTAATGAAAAACTGTTTTTT	CASSHPGHGSTNEKLFF
TRBV12-5	TRBJ1-1	TRBD1	many	TGTGCTAGTGGTTGGACAGGGGGCACTGAAGCTTTCTTT	CASGWTGGTEAFF
TRBV2	TRBJ2-5	-	once	TGTGCCAGCGGGAAAGGGACTCAAGAGACCCAGTACTTC	CASGKGTQETQYF
TRBV10-2	TRBJ2-3	-	-	TGCGCCAGCAGTGACGCGGGCACAGATACGCAGTATTTT	CASSDAGTDTQYF
TRBV19	TRBJ1-1	-	-	TGTGCCAGTAGTATAGATCGAGGAGGGATAGCTTTCTTT	CASSIDRGGIAFF
TRBV9	TRBJ1-1	-	-	TGTGCCAGCAGCCTGGCCACAGGGTACACTGAAGCTTTCTTT	CASSLATGYTEAFF
TRBV4-1	TRBJ1-1	TRBD1	-	TGCGCCAGCAGCCAAGTGACAGGGTTGAACACTGAAGCTTTCTTT	CASSQVTGLNTEAFF
TRBV5-1	TRBJ2-5	TRBD2	-	TGCGCCAGCAGCGGGGTGACTAGCGGGGGCACCCAGTACTTC	CASSGVTSGGTQYF
TRBV20-1	TRBJ1-2	TRBD1	-	TGCAGTGCTAGTTTGACAGGGGCCCATGGCTACACCTTC	CSASLTGAHGYTF
TRBV29-1	TRBJ1-1	TRBD1	-	TGCAGCGTTGAAGACAGGGGGCGGAACACTGAAGCTTTCTTT	CSVEDRGRNTEAFF
TRBV10-3	TRBJ1-5	-	-	TGTGCCATCAGTGAGTCGCAGAATAGCAATCAGCCCCAGCATTTT	CAISESQNSNQPQHF
TRBV19	TRBJ1-1	-	-	TGTGCCAGTAAGGGGCTAGGGGACACTGAAGCTTTCTTT	CASKGLGDTEAFF